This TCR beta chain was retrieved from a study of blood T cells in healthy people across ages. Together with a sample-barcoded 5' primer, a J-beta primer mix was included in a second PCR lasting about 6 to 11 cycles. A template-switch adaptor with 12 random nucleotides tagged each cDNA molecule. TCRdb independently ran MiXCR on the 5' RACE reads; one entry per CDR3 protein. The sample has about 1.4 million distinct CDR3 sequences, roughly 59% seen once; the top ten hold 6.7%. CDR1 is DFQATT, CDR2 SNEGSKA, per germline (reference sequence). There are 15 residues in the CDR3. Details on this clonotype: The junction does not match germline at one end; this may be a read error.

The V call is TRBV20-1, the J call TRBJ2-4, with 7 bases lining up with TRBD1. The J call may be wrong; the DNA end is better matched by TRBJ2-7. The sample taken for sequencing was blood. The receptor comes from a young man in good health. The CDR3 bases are TGCAGTGCCAGAGCCGGGACAGATCTTACCTACGAGCAGTACTTC. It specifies CSARAGTDLTYEQYF.